This T cell receptor (beta chain) was sequenced for a study of blood T cell repertoires in COVID-19. Study background: Material from acute and convalescent COVID-19 was sourced from the United States, Italy and Spain. T cells, B-cell-depleted T cells, or PBMCs provided the cDNA or gDNA that served as material.

In the source study's methods: The assay estimated nucleated cells by amplifying reference gene primers. Produced via immunoSEQ multiplex PCR; TCRdb's table is partial and in-frame only. V, J and clone size were drawn from that table, and D and trimming were deduced from the DNA. The top ten hold approximately 1.4% of the sample, which has some 120,000 clones, 88% seen once. The receptor was derived from a human donor in a cohort sampled during active COVID-19. Sequencing used peripheral blood.

DNA of the CDR3: TGTGCCAGTAGTTACGGGTCAGCCTACGAGCAGTACTTC. It is translated as CASSYGSAYEQYF. This chain joins TRBV19 and TRBJ2-7; D gene unclear. The germline gives CDR1 LNHDA, CDR2 SQIVND (reference sequence). Trimming removed 5 bases at V and 2 bases at J, with 10 bases between. CDR3 length: 13 residues.